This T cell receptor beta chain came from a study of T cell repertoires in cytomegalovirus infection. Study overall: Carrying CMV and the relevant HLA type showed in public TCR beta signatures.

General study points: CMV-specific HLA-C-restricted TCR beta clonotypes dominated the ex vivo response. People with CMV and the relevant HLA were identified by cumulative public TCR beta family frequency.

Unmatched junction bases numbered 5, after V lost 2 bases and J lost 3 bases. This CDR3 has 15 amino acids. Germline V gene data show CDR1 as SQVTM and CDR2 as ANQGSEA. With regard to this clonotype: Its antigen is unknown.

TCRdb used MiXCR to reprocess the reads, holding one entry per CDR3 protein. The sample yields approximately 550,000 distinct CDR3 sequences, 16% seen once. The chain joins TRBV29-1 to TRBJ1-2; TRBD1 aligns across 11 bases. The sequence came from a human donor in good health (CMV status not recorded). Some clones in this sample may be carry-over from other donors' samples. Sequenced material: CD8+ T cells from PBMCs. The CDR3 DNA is TGCAGCGTTGAAAAAAGGGACAGGGGGGACTATGGCTACACCTTC. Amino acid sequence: CSVEKRDRGDYGYTF.